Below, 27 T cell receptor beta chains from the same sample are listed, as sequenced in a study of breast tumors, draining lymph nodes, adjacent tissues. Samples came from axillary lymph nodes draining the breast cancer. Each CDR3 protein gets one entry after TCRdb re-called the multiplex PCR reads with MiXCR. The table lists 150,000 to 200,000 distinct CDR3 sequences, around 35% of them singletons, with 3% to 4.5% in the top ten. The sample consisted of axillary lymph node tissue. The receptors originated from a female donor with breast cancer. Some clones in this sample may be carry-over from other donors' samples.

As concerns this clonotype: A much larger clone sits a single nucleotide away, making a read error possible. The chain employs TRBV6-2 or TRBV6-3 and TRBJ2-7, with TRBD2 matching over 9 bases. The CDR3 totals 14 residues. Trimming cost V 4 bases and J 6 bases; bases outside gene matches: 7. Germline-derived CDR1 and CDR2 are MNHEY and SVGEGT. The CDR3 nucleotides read TGTGCCAGCAGTTTAACGCGGGGGGGGAGCGAGCAGTACTTC. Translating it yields CASSLTRGGSEQYF.

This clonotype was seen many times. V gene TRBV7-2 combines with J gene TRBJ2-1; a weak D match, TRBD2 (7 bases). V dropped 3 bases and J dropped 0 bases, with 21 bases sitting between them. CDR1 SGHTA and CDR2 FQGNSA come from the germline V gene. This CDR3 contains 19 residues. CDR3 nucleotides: TGTGCCAGCAGCTTGCCAGTTAGGAGGCGGGGGCACTCCTACAATGAGCAGTTCTTC. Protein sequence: CASSLPVRRRGHSYNEQFF.

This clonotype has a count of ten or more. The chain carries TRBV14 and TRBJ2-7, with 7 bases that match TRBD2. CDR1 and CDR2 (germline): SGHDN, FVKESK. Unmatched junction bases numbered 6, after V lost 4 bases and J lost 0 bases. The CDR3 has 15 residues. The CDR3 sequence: CASSPLGTTSYEQYF. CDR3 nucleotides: TGTGCCAGCAGCCCGCTCGGGACTACCTCCTACGAGCAGTACTTC.

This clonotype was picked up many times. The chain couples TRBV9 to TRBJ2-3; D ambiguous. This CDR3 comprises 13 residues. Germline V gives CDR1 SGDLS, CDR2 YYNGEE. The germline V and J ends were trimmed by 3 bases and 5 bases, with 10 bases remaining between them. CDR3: CASSAMTRDTQYF. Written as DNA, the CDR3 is TGTGCCAGCAGCGCAATGACTCGAGATACGCAGTATTTT. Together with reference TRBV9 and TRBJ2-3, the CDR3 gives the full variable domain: DSGVTQTPKHLITATGQRVTLRCSPRSGDLSVYWYQQSLDQGLQFLIQYYNGEERAKGNILERFSAQQFPDLHSELNLSSLELGDSALYFCASSAMTRDTQYFGPGTRLTVL.

DNA of the CDR3: TGTGCCAGCAGCCCCGCTACAGGGGGCGCAGATACGCAGTATTTT. Its protein is CASSPATGGADTQYF. The chain has TRBV4-2 and TRBJ2-3; 9 nucleotides agree with TRBD1. Trimming removed 4 bases from V and 4 bases from J; junction bases left unmatched: 6. CDR1 is LGHNA and CDR2 is YNFKEQ in the germline V gene. CDR3 length: 15 amino acids.

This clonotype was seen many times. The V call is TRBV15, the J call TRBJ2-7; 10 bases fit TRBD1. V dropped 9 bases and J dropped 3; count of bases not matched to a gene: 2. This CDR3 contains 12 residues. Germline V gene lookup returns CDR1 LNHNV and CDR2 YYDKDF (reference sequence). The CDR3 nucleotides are TGTGCCACGGGACAGGGGAACTACGAGCAGTACTTC. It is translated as CATGQGNYEQYF. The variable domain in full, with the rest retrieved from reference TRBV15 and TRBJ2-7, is DAMVIQNPRYQVTQFGKPVTLSCSQTLNHNVMYWYQQKSSQAPKLLFHYYDKDFNNEADTPDNFQSRRPNTSFCFLDIRSPGLGDTAMYLCATGQGNYEQYFGPGTRLTVT.

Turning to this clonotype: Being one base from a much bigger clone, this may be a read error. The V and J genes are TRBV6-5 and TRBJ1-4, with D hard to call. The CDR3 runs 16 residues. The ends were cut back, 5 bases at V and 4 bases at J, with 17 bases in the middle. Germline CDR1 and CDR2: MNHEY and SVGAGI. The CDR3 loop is CASSLRADLNNEKLFF. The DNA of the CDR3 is TGTGCCAGCAGTCTCCGGGCAGACTTGAATAATGAAAAACTGTTTTTT.

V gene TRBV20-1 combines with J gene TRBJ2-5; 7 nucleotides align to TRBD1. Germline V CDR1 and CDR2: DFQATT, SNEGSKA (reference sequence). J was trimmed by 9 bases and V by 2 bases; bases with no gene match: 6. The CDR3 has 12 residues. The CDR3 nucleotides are TGCAGTGCTAGAAAAAGGGGGCGCGCCCAGTACTTC. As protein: CSARKRGRAQYF.

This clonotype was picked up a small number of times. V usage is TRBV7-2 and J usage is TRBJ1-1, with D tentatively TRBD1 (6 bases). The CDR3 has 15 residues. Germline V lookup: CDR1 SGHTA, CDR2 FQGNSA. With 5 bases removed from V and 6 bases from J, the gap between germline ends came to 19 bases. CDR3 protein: CASSLIQGGRSEAFF. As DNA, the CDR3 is TGTGCCAGCAGCCTAATACAGGGTGGTCGATCTGAAGCTTTCTTT.

DNA of the CDR3: TGCAGTGCCCCCCGGGCAGCCTTGACCCAGTACTTC. Its translation is CSAPRAALTQYF. The chain employs TRBV20-1 and TRBJ2-5; D uncertain. V was clipped by 6 bases and J by 7 bases, with 15 bases between them. The length of the CDR3 is 12 residues. Per the germline V gene, CDR1 is DFQATT and CDR2 is SNEGSKA (reference sequence).

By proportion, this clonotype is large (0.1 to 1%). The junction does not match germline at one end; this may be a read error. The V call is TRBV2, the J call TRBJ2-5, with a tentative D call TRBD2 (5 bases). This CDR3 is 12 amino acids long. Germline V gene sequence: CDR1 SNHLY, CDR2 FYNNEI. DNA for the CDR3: TGTGCCAGCAGTGAATCCAGGACTGCCTTAGGCTTC. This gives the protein CASSESRTALGF. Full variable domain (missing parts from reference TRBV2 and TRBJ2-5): EPEVTQTPSHQVTQMGQEVILRCVPISNHLYFYWYRQILGQKVEFLVSFYNNEISEKSEIFDDQFSVERPDGSNFTLKIRSTKLEDSAMYFCASSESRTALGFGPGTRLLVL.

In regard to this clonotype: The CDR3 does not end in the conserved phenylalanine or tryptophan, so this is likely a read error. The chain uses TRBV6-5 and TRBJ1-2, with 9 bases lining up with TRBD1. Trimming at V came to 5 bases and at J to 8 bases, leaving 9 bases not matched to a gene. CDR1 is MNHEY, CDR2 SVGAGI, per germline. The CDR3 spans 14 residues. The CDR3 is CASSHGTGGGGYTL. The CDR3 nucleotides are TGTGCCAGCAGTCACGGAACAGGGGGCGGCGGCTACACCCTC.

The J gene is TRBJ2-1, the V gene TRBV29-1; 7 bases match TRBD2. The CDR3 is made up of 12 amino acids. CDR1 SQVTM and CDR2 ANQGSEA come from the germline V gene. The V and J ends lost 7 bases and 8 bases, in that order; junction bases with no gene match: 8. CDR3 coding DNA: TGCAGCGCCAGGACTAGTGGGGATGAGCAGTTCTTC. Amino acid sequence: CSARTSGDEQFF.

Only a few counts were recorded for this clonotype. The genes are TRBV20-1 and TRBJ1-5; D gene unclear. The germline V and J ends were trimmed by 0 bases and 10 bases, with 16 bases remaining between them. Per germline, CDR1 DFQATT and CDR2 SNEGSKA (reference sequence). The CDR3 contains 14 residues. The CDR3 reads CSARDEGYGPPQHF. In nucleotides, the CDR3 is TGCAGTGCTAGAGATGAAGGGTACGGTCCCCCCCAGCATTTT.

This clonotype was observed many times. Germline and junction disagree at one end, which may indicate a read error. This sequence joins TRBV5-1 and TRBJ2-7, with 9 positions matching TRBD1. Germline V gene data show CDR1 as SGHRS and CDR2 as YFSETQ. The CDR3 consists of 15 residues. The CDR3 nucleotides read TGCGCCAGCAGCTTGAAACAGGGGGCGACGTACGGGCAGTACTTC. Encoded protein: CASSLKQGATYGQYF.

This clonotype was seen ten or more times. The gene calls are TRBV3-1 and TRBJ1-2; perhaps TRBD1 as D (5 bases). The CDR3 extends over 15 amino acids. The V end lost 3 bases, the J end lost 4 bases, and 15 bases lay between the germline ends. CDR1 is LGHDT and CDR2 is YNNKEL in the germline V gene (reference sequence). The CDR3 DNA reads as TGTGCCAGCAGCCATGCAATGGGGACCGCCTATGGCTACACCTTC. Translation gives CASSHAMGTAYGYTF.

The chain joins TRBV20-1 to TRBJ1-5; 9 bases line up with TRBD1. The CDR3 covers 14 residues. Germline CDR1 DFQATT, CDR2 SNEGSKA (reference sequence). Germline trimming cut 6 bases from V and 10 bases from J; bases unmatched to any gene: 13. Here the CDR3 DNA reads TGCAGTGCCCTCAGGACAGGGGTAGGTTCACCCCAGCATTTT. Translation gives CSALRTGVGSPQHF.

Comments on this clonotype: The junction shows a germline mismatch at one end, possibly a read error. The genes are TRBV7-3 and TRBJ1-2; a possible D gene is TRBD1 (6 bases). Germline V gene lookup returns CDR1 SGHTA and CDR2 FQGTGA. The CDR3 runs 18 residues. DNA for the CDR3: TGTGCCAGCAGCTTAACTCCGGACAGCGCGAGATTGCCTTATGGCTACACTTTC. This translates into CASSLTPDSARLPYGYTF.

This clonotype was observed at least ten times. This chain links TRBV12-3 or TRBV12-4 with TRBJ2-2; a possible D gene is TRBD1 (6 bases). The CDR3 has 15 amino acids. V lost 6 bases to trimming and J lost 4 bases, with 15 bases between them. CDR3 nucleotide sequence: TGTGCCAGCAGCCCCCGGCAGGGGCTCACCGGGGAGCTGTTTTTT. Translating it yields CASSPRQGLTGELFF.

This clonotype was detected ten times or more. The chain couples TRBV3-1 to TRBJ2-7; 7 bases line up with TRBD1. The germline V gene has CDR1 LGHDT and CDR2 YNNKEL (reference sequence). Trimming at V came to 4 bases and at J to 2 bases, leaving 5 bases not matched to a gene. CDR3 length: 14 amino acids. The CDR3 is CASSLNRGAYEQYF. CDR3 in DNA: TGTGCCAGCAGCCTTAACAGGGGCGCCTACGAGCAGTACTTC.

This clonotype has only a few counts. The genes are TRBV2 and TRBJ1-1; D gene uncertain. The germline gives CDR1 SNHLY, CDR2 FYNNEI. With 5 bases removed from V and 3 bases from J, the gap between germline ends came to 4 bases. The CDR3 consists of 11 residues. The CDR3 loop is CASSYHTEAFF. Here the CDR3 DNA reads TGTGCCAGCAGTTATCACACTGAAGCTTTCTTT.

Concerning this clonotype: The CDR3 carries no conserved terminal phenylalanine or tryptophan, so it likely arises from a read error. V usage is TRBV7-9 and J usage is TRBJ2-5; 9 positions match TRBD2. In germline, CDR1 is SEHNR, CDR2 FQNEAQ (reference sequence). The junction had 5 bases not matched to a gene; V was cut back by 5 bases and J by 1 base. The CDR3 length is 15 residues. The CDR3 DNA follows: TGTGCCAGCAGCGGTGGGACTAGCAGCCAAGAGACCCAGTACCTT. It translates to CASSGGTSSQETQYL.

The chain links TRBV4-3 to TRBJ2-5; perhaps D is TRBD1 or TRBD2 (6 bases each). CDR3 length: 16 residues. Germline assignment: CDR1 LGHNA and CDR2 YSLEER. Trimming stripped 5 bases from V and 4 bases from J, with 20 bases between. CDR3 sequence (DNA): TGCGCCAGCAGCAAGATCTCCGGGGGCGTGGGAGAGACCCAGTACTTC. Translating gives CASSKISGGVGETQYF.

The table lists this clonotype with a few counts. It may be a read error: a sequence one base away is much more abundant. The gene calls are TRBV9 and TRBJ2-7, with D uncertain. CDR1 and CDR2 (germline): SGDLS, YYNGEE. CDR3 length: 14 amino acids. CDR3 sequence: CASSPGGEAYEQSF. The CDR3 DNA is TGTGCCAGCAGCCCAGGCGGAGAGGCCTACGAGCAGTCCTTC.

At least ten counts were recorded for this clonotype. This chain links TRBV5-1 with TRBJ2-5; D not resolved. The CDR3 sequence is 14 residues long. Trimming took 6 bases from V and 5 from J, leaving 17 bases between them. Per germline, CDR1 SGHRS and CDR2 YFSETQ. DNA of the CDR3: TGCGCCAGCACCCCGGTAGGCAAGTGGGAGACCCAGTACTTC. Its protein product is CASTPVGKWETQYF.

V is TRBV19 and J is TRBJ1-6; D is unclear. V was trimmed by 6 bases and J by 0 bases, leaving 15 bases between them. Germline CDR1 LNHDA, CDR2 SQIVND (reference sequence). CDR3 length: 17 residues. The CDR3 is CASRPSKKGSYNSPLHF. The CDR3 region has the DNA TGTGCCAGTAGGCCCTCTAAAAAGGGCTCCTATAATTCACCCCTCCACTTT.

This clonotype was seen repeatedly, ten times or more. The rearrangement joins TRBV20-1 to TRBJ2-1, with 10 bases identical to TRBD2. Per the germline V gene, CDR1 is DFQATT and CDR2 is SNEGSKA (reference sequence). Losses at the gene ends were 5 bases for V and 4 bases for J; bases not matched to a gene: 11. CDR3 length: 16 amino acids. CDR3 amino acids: CSARLHSGGSYNEQFF. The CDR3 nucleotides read TGCAGTGCTCGACTCCATAGCGGGGGGTCTTACAATGAGCAGTTCTTC.